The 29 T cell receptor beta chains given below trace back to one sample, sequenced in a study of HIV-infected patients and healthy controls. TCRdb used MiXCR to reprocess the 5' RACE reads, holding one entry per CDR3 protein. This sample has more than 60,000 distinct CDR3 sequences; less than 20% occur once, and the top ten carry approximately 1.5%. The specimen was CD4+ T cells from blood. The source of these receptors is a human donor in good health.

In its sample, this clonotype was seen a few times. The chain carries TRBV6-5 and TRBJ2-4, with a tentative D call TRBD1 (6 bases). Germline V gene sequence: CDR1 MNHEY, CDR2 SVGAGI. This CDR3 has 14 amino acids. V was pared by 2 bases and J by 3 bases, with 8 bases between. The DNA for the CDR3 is TGTGCCAGCAGTTACGGGGGCAACAAAAACATTCAGTACTTC. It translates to CASSYGGNKNIQYF.

The CDR3 coding sequence is TGCGCCAGCAGCTTGGAAGTCGCAGATACGCAGTATTTT. This gives the protein CASSLEVADTQYF. The V call is TRBV5-1, the J call TRBJ2-3; D unresolved. The CDR3 is 13 residues long. V was shortened by 0 bases and J by 4 bases, with 6 bases between the two germline ends. Germline values: CDR1 SGHRS, CDR2 YFSETQ.

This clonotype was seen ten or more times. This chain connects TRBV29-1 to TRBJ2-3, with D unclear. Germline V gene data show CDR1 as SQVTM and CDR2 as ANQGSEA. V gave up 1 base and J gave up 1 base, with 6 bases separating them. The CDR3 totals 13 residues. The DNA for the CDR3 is TGCAGCGTTGAAGGAAGCGGCACAGATACGCAGTATTTT. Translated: CSVEGSGTDTQYF.

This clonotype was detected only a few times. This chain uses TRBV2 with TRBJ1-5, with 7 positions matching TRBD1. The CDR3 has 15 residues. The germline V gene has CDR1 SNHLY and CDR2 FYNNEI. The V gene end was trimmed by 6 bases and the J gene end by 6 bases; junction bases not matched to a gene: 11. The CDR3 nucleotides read TGTGCCAGCAGCGTAACAGGGGCGTCGGTTCAGCCCCAGCATTTT. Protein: CASSVTGASVQPQHF.

The CDR3 loop is CASSRLAIGSDNEQFF. In DNA form, the CDR3 reads TGTGCCAGCAGCCGCCTGGCGATAGGGTCAGACAATGAGCAGTTCTTC. The rearrangement uses TRBV6-5 and TRBJ2-1; D gene unclear. This CDR3 is built from 16 residues. V lost 6 bases and J 5 bases, leaving 20 bases between the germline ends. Germline V CDR1 and CDR2: MNHEY, SVGAGI.

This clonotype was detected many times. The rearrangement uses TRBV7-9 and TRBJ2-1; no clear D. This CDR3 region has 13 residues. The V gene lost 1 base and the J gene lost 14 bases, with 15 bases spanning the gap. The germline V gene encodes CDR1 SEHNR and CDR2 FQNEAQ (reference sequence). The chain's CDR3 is CASSLGEKSGEFF. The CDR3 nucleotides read TGTGCCAGCAGCTTAGGAGAGAAGAGTGGGGAGTTCTTC. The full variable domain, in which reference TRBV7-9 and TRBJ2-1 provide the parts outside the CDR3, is DTGVSQNPRHKITKRGQNVTFRCDPISEHNRLYWYRQTLGQGPEFLTYFQNEAQLEKSRLLSDRFSAERPKGSFSTLEIQRTEQGDSAMYLCASSLGEKSGEFFGPGTRLTVL.

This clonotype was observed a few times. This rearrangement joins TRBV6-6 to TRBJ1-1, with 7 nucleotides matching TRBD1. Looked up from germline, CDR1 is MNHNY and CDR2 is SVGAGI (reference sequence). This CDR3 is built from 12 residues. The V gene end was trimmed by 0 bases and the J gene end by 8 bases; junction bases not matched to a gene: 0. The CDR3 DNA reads TGTGCCAGCAGTTACTCGACAGGGGAAGCTTTCTTT. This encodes CASSYSTGEAFF.

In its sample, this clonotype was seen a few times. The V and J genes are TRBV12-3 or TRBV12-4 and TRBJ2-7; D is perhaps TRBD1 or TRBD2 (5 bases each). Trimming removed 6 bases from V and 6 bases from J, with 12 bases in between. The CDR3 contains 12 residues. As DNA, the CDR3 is TGTGCCAGCAGCCCGAGGGACCTCGAGCAGTACTTC. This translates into CASSPRDLEQYF.

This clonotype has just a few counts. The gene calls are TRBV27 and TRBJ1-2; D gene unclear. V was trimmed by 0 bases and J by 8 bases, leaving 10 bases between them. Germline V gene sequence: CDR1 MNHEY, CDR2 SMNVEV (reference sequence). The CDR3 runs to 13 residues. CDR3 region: CASSLSWGGGYTF. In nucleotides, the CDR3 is TGTGCCAGCAGTTTATCGTGGGGAGGGGGCTACACCTTC.

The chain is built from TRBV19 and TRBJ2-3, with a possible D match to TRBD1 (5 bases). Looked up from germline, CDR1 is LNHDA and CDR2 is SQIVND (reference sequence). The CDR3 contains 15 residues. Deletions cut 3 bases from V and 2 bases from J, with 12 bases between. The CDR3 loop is CASSIGAWSTDTQYF. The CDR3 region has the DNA TGTGCCAGTAGTATTGGGGCGTGGTCCACAGATACGCAGTATTTT.

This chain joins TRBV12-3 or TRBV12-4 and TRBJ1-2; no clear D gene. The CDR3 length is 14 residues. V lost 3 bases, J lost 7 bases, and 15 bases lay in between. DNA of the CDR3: TGTGCCAGCAGTTTTCGACCCGCGGAATCTGGCTACACCTTC. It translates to CASSFRPAESGYTF.

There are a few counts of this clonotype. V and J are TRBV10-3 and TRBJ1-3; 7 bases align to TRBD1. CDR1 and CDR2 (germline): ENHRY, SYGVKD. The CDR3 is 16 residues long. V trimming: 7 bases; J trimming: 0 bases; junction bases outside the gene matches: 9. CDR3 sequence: CAITHKDRPSGNTIYF. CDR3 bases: TGTGCCATCACCCATAAGGACAGGCCCTCTGGAAACACCATATATTTT.

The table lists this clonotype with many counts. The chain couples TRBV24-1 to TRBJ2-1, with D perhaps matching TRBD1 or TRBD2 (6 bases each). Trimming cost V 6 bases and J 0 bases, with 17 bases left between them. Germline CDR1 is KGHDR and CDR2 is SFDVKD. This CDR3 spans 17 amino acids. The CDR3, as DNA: TGTGCCACCAGTCACCCCCGGGGGCGGGTCTCCTACAATGAGCAGTTCTTC. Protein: CATSHPRGRVSYNEQFF.

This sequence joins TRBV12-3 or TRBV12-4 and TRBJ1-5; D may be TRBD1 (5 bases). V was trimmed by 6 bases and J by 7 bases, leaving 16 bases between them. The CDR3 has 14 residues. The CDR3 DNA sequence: TGTGCCAGCAGCTCGGTTGGGACGGTACAGCCCCAGCATTTT. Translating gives CASSSVGTVQPQHF.

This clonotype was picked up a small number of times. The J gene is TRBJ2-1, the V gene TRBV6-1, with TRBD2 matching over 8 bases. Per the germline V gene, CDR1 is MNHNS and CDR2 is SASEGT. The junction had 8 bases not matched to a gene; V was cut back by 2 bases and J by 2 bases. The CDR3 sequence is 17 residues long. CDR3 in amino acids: CASSESMAGGTYNEQFF. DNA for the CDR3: TGTGCCAGCAGTGAATCAATGGCGGGAGGTACCTACAATGAGCAGTTCTTC.

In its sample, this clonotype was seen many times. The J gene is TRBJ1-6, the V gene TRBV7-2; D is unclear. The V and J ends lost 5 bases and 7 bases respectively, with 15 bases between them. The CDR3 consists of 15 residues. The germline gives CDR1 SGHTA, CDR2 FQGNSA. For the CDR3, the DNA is TGTGCCAGCAGCCTACTAAGGCTCCGGAATTCACCCCTCCACTTT. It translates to CASSLLRLRNSPLHF.

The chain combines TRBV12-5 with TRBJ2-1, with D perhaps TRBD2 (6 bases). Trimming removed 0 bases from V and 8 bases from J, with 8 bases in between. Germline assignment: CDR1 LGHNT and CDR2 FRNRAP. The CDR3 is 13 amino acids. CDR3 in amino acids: CASGLVGGDEQFF. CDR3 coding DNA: TGTGCTAGTGGTTTGGTCGGAGGGGATGAGCAGTTCTTC.

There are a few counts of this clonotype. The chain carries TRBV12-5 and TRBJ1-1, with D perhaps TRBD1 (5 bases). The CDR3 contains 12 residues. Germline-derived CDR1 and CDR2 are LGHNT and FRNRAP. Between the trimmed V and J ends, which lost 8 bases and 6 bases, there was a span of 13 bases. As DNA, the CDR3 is TGTGCTAGTAGATACGGGGCAGCTGAAGCTTTCTTT. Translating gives CASRYGAAEAFF.

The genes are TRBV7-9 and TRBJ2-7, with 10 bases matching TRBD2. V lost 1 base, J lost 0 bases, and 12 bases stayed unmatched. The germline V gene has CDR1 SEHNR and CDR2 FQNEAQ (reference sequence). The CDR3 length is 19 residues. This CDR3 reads CASSLGGASGRPSSYEQYF. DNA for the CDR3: TGTGCCAGCAGCTTAGGAGGCGCTAGCGGGAGACCCAGCTCCTACGAGCAGTACTTC.

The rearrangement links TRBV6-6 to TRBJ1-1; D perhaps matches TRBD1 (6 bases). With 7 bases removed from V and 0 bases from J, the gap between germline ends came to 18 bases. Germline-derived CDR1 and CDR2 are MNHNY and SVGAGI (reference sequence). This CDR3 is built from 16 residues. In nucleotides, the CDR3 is TGTGCCAGCACCAAAAGGGGCAGGGGCATGAACACTGAAGCTTTCTTT. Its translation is CASTKRGRGMNTEAFF.

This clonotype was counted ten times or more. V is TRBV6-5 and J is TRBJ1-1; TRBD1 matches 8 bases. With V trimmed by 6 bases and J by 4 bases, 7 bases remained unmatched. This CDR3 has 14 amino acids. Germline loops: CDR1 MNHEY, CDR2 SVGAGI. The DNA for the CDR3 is TGTGCCAGCAGGCTACAGGGGGAATTCACTGAAGCTTTCTTT. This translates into CASRLQGEFTEAFF.

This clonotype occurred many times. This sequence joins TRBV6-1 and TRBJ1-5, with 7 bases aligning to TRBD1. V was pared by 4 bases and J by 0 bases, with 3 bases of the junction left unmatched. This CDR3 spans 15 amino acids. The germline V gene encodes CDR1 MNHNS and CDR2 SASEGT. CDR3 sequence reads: CASSGGTASNQPQHF. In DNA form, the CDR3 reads TGTGCCAGCAGTGGGGGGACAGCTAGCAATCAGCCCCAGCATTTT.

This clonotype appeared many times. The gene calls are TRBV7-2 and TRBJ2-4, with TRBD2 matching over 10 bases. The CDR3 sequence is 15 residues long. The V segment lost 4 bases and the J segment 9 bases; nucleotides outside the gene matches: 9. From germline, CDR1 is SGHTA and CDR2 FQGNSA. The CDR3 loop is CASSSRGTSVGIQYF. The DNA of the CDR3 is TGTGCCAGCAGCTCCCGAGGGACTAGCGTTGGCATTCAGTACTTC.

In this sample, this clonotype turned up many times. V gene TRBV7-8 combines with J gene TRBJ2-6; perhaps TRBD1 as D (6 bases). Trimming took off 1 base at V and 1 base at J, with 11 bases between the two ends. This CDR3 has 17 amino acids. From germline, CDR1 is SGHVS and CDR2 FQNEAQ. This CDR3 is CASSLEVRGSGANVLTF. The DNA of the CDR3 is TGTGCCAGCAGCTTAGAGGTTAGGGGGTCTGGGGCCAACGTCCTGACTTTC.

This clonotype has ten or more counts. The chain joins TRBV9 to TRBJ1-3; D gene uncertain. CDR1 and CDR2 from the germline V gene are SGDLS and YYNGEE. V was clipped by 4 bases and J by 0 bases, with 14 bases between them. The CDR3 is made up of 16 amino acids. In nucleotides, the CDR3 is TGTGCCAGCAGCTCAGAGGCGGCTTACTCTGGAAACACCATATATTTT. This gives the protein CASSSEAAYSGNTIYF. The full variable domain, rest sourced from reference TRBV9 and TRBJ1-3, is DSGVTQTPKHLITATGQRVTLRCSPRSGDLSVYWYQQSLDQGLQFLIQYYNGEERAKGNILERFSAQQFPDLHSELNLSSLELGDSALYFCASSSEAAYSGNTIYFGEGSWLTVV.

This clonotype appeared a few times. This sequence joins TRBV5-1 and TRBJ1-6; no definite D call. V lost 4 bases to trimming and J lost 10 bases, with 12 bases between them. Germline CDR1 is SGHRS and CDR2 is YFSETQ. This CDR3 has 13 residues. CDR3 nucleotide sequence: TGCGCCAGCAGCGGAGGTAATGAATCACCCCTCCACTTT. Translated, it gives CASSGGNESPLHF.

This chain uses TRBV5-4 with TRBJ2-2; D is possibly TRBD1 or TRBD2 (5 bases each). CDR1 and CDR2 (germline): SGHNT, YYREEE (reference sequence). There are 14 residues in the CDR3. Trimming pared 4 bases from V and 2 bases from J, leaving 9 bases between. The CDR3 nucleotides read TGTGCCAGCAGCGCCGGGGCTAACACCGGGGAGCTGTTTTTT. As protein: CASSAGANTGELFF.

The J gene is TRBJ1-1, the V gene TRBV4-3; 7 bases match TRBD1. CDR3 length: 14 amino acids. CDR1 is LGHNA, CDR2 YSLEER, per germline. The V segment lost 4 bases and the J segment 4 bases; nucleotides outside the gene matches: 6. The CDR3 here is CASSPMTGTTEAFF. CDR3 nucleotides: TGCGCCAGCAGCCCCATGACAGGGACCACTGAAGCTTTCTTT.

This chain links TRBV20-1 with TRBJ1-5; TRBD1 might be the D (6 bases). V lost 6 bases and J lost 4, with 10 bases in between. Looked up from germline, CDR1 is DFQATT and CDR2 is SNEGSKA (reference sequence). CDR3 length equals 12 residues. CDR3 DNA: TGCAGTGCCCGACAGGAAAATCAGCCCCAGCATTTT. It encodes CSARQENQPQHF.